This T cell receptor beta chain was obtained from a study of OX40 agonist ivuxolimab in advanced cancers. Study background: Of the patients, three showed partial responses, one with hepatocellular carcinoma and two with cutaneous melanoma.

Generated by immunoSEQ multiplex PCR, the TCRdb table keeps only in-frame clones and is missing some. The sample lists 60,000 to 100,000 clones, about four fifths occurring once. The specimen comprised CD4+ or CD8+ T cells sorted from blood, sampled in a trial of the OX40 agonist ivuxolimab. The TCR sequence derives from an adult with an advanced solid tumor such as melanoma, head and neck, liver or kidney cancer.

The CDR3 region has the DNA TGTGCCAGCAGTGACCAGACAGCCCATAACTCTGGAAACACCATATATTTT. It is translated as CASSDQTAHNSGNTIYF. The chain carries TRBV2 and TRBJ1-3; D possibly corresponds to TRBD1 (5 bases). Per germline, CDR1 SNHLY and CDR2 FYNNEI. V shed 3 bases and J shed 0 bases, with 15 bases lying between them. This CDR3 has 17 residues.